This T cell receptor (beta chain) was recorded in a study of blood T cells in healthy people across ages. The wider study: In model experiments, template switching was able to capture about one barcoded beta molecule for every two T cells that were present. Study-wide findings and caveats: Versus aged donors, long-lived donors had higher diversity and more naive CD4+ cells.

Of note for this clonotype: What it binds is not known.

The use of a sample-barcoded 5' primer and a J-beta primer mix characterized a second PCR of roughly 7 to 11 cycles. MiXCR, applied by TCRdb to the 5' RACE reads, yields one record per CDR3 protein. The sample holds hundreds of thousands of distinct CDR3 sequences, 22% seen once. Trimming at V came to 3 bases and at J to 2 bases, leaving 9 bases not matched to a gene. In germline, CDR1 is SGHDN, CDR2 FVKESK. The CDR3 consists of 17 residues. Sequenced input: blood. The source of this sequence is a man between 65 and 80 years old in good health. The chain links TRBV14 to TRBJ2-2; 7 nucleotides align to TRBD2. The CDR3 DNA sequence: TGTGCCAGCAGCCATGCGAGGTCGGGACTAAACACCGGGGAGCTGTTTTTT. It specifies CASSHARSGLNTGELFF.